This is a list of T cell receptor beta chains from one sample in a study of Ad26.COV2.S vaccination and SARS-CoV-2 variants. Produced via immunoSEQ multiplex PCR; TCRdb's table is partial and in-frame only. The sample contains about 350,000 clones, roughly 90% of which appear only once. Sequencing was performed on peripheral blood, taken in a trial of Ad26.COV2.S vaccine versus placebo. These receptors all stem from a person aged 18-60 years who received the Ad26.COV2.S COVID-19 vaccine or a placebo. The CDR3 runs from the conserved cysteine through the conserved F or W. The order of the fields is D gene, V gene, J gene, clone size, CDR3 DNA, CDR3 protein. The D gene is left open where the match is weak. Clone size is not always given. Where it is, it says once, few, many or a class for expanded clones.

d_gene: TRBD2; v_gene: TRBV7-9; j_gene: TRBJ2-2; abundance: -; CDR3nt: TGTGCCAGCAGAGAGGGGACTAGCGGGGGCACCGGGGAGCTGTTTTTT; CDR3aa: CASREGTSGGTGELFF
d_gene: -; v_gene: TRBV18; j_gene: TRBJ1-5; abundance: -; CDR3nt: TGTGCCAGCTCACCAGGGGACCATCAGCCCCAGCATTTT; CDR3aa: CASSPGDHQPQHF
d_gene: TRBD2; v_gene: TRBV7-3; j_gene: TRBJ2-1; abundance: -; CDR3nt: TGTGCCAGCAGCTTAGGGACTAGCGGGAGTTTCAGGAATGAGCAGTTCTTC; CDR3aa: CASSLGTSGSFRNEQFF
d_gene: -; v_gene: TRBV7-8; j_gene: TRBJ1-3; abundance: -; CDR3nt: TGTGCCAGCAGCCCTGATCTTAACTTCCTGAGCTCTGGAAACACCATATATTTT; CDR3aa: CASSPDLNFLSSGNTIYF
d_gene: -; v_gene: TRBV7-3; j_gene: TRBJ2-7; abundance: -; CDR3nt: TGTGCCAGCAGCTTTGGAGGGCAGGACGAGCAGTACTTC; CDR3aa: CASSFGGQDEQYF
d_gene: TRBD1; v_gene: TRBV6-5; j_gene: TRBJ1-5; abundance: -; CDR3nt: TGTGCCAGCAGCCGTGACAGGGGAGTGGGTCAGCCCCAGCATTTT; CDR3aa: CASSRDRGVGQPQHF
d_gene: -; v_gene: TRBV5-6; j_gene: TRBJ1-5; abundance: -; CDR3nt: TGTGCCAGCAGCTTAGGGGGGGGCAATCAGCCCCAGCATTTT; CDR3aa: CASSLGGGNQPQHF
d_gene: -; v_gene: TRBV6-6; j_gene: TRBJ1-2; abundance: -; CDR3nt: TGTGCCAGCTCGACGGAAGTCTATGGCTACACCTTC; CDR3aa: CASSTEVYGYTF
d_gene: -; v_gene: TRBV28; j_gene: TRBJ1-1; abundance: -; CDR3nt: TGTGCCAGCCGGGACACTGAAGCTTTCTTT; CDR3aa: CASRDTEAFF
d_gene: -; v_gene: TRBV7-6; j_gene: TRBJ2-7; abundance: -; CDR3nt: TGTGCCAGCAGCTTAGAAGACAGGCCGACCTACGAGCAGTACTTC; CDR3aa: CASSLEDRPTYEQYF
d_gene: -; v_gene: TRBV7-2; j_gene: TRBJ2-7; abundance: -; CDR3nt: TGTGCCAGCAGCTTCGGGGGGGGGACAGAAGCCTACGAGCAGTACTTC; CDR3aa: CASSFGGGTEAYEQYF
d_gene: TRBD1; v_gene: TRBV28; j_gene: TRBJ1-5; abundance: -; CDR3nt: TGTGCCAGCAGCTCACCGGGACAGGGAATTCAGCCCCAGCATTTT; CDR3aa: CASSSPGQGIQPQHF
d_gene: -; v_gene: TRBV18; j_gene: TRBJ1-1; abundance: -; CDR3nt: TGTGCCAGCTCACCAACCCGTGGGGGAAACACTGAAGCTTTCTTT; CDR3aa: CASSPTRGGNTEAFF
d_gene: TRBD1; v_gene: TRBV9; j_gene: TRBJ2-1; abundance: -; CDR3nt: TGTGCCAGCAGCGTAGGGACCGGGACAGGGGACGGCGGGAGAGTCACGGATGAGCAGTTCTTC; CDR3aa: CASSVGTGTGDGGRVTDEQFF
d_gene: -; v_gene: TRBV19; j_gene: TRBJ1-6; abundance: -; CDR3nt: TGTGCCAGTAGTATCCCGAGCTCCTATAATTCACCCCTCCACTTT; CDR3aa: CASSIPSSYNSPLHF
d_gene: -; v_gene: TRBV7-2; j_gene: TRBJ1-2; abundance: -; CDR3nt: TGTGCCAGCAGCTTGGGGATCCCTCAACATGGCTACACCTTC; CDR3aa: CASSLGIPQHGYTF
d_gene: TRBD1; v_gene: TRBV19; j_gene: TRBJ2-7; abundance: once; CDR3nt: TGTGCCAGTAGGAACCGGGACAGCCCCTACGAGCAGTACTTC; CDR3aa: CASRNRDSPYEQYF
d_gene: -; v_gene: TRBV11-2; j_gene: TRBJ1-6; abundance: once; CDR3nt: TGTGCCAGCAGAGGGTCGGTCGGTTCACCCCTCCACTTT; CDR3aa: CASRGSVGSPLHF
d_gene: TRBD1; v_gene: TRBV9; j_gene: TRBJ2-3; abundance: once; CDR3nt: TGTGCCAGCAGCGAGAAACCGGGACAGCCCACAGATACGCAGTATTTT; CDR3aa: CASSEKPGQPTDTQYF
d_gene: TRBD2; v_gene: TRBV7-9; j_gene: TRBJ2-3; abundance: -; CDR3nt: TGTGCCAGCAGCTCGGGACTAGCGGGTTTCACAGATACGCAGTATTTT; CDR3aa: CASSSGLAGFTDTQYF
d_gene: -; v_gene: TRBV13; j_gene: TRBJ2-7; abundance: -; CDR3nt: TGTGCCAGCAGCTTCGGGAGTGGCGAGCAGTACTTC; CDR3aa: CASSFGSGEQYF
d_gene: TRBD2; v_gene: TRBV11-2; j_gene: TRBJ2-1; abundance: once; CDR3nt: TGTGCCAGCAGCTTAAGACTAGCGGGACTGGCGTGGAATGAGCAGTTCTTC; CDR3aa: CASSLRLAGLAWNEQFF
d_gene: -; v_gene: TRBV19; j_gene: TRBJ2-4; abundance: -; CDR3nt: TGTGCCAGTGGAGGACTAAACATTCAGTACTTC; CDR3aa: CASGGLNIQYF
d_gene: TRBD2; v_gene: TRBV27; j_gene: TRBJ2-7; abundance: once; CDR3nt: TGTGCCAGCAGTTTACGGGGGGGCCCCTACGAGCAGTACTTC; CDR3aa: CASSLRGGPYEQYF
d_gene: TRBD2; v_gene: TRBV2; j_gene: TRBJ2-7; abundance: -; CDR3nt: TGTGCCAGCAGTGGTAGCGGGGGGCTCTACGAGCAGTACTTC; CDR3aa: CASSGSGGLYEQYF
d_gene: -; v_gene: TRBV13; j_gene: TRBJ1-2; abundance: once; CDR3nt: TGTGCCAGCTCTCTAAAGGGGCATTCGAACTATGGCTACACCTTC; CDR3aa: CASSLKGHSNYGYTF
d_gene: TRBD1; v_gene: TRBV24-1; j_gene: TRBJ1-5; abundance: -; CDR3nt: TGTGCCATCCCAGGACAGGGGGGCTTCCCTCAGCCCCAGCATTTT; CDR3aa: CAIPGQGGFPQPQHF
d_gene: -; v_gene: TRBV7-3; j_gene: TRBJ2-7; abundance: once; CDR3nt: TGTGCCAGCAGCTTAAGTCCGGGAGAGTACTACGAGCAGTACTTC; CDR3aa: CASSLSPGEYYEQYF
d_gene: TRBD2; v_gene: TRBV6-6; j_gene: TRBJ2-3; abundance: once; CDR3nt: TGTGCCAGCACCAGACTAGCGGGGGTTCATACGCAGTATTTT; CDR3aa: CASTRLAGVHTQYF
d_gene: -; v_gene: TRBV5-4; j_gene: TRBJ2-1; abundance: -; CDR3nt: TGTGCCAGCAGCTTGGAGTATTTCAGCGGACTGGCCTACAATGAGCAGTTCTTC; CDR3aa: CASSLEYFSGLAYNEQFF
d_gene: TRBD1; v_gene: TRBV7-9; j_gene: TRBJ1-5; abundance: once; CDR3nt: TGTGCCAGCAGCTCAGGAGGGGGCGCGGGACAGCCCCAGCATTTT; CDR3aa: CASSSGGGAGQPQHF
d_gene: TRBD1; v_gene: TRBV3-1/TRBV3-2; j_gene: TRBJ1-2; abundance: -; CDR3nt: TGTGCCAGCAGCCAAGGTACAGGGGCCTTTTATGGCTACACCTTC; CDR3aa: CASSQGTGAFYGYTF
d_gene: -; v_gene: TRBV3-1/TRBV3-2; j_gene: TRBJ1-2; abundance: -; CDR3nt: TGTGCCAGCAGCCAAGGTTTGGCTAACTATGGCTACACCTTC; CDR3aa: CASSQGLANYGYTF
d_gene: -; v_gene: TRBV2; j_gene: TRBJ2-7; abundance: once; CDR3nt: TGTGCCAGCAAATTAGGGCAGCAGTACGAGCAGTACTTC; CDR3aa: CASKLGQQYEQYF
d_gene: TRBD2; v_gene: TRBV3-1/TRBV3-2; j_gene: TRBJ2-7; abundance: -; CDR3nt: TGTGCCAGCAGCTCCCCGGGACTAGCTGACGAGCAGTACTTC; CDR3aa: CASSSPGLADEQYF
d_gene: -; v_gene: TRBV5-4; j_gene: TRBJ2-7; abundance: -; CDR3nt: TGTGCCAGCAGCTTGAGTCTTGGACAGACCTACGAGCAGTACTTC; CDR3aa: CASSLSLGQTYEQYF
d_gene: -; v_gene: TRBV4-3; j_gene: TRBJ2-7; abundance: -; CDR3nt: TGCGCCAGCAGCACCTCCGGGGCGAACGAGCAGTACTTC; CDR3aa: CASSTSGANEQYF
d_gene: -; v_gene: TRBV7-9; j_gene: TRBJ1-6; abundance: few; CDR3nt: TGTGCCAGCAAGGGCCCGAGAGGAGATTCACCCCTCCACTTT; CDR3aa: CASKGPRGDSPLHF
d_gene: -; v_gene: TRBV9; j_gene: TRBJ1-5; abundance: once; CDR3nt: TGTGCCAGCAGCAGTTGGGGCGGGGGGCCTAGTCAGCCCCAGCATTTT; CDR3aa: CASSSWGGGPSQPQHF
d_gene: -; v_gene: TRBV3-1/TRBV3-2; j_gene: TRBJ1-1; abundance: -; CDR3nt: TGTGCCAGCAGTCCCCTGGACGGGTGGACTGAAGCTTTCTTT; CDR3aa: CASSPLDGWTEAFF
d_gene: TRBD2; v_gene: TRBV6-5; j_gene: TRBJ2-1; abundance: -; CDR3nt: TGTGCCAGCAAGACCGTAGCGGGGGCCTCCAATGAGCAGTTCTTC; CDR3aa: CASKTVAGASNEQFF
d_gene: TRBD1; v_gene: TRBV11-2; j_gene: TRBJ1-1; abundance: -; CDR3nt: TGTGCCAGCAGCTGGAGAGGGGGCTCGACTGAAGCTTTCTTT; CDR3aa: CASSWRGGSTEAFF
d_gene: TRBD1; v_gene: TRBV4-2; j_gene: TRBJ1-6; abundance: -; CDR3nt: TGTGCCAGCAACTCGGGGTGGGGACAGGGGTATTCACCCCTCCACTTT; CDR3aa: CASNSGWGQGYSPLHF
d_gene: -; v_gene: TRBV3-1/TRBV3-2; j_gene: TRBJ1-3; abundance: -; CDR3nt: TGTGCCAGCAGCCAAGTTTCCTCTCCTCGCTCTGGAAACACCATATATTTT; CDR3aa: CASSQVSSPRSGNTIYF
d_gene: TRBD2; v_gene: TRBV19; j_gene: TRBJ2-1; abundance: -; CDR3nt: TGTGCCAGTAGCCTTTCCAGCGGGAGCTCCTACAATGAGCAGTTCTTC; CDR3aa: CASSLSSGSSYNEQFF
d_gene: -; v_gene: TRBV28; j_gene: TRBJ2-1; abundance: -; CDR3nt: TGTGCCAGCAGTTTGCCCTCCCCGGCGGGGGCTGTTCACAATGAGCAGTTCTTC; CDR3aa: CASSLPSPAGAVHNEQFF